Detailed here is one TCR beta chain. Its specificity is not known. The entry originates in a study of OX40 agonist ivuxolimab in advanced cancers. Study in general: Ivuxolimab is a fully human IgG2 antibody that activates OX40 (CD134).

Measured with immunoSEQ multiplex PCR; TCRdb has only the in-frame clones, and not every one. The sample lists tens of thousands of clones; nearly 90% were seen once. Broader study findings: Among T cells, CD8+ cells averaged more expanded clones than CD4+ cells. Antigens targeted by the expanded peripheral T cells were not determined.

The CDR3 sequence is 16 residues long. Germline CDR1 MGHDK, CDR2 SYGVNS. V was pared by 8 bases and J by 0 bases, with 8 bases of the junction left unmatched. Sequences were derived from CD4+ or CD8+ T cells sorted from blood, sampled in a trial of the OX40 agonist ivuxolimab. The chain uses TRBV25-1 and TRBJ2-3; TRBD1 matches at 10 bases. This receptor was taken from an adult with an advanced solid tumor such as melanoma, head and neck, liver or kidney cancer. The CDR3 protein is CASELTGGRSTDTQYF. The CDR3 bases are TGTGCCAGCGAATTGACAGGGGGCCGCAGCACAGATACGCAGTATTTT.